One sample yielded the 13 T cell receptor beta chains listed below, sequenced in a study of blood T cell repertoires in COVID-19. Clones were sequenced by immunoSEQ multiplex PCR, and TCRdb holds only the in-frame ones, with some missing. Here the sample spans over 200,000 clones, 85% to 90% being singletons. The sequenced material came from PBMCs or T cells enriched from blood (not recorded which). The receptors were gathered from a man younger than 30 who had recovered from COVID-19.

This clone was counted a single time. V usage is TRBV10-1 and J usage is TRBJ2-1; TRBD2 matches at 15 bases. Germline V gives CDR1 WNHNN, CDR2 SYGVQD (reference sequence). J was trimmed by 7 bases and V by 6 bases; bases with no gene match: 1. The CDR3 runs 14 residues. In DNA, the CDR3 is TGCGCCAGCAGCGGGACTAGCGGGGGGAATGAGCAGTTCTTC. Amino acids: CASSGTSGGNEQFF.

Only one count was recorded for this clone. The J gene is TRBJ2-3, the V gene TRBV15; D possibly corresponds to TRBD1 (6 bases). Germline loops: CDR1 LNHNV, CDR2 YYDKDF (reference sequence). Trimming removed 0 bases from V and 12 bases from J, with 13 bases in between. There are 13 residues in the CDR3. The CDR3 here is CATSRDVQGFQYF. The CDR3 DNA sequence: TGTGCCACCAGCAGAGATGTGCAGGGGTTTCAGTATTTT.

The V and J genes are TRBV11-2 and TRBJ2-3, with 9 positions matching TRBD2. The CDR3 totals 15 residues. Germline loops: CDR1 SGHAT, CDR2 FQNNGV. V trimming: 2 bases; J trimming: 2 bases; junction bases outside the gene matches: 2. Here the CDR3 DNA reads TGTGCCAGCAGCTTATTAGCGGGAGACACAGATACGCAGTATTTT. Translated: CASSLLAGDTDTQYF.

This clone was counted a single time. This chain links TRBV10-3 with TRBJ2-6, with no clear D. V was shortened by 6 bases and J by 4 bases, with 7 bases between the two germline ends. Germline V gene sequence: CDR1 ENHRY, CDR2 SYGVKD. The CDR3 runs to 13 residues. In DNA form, the CDR3 reads TGTGCCATCAGCCAAGCAGGGGCCAACGTCCTGACTTTC. Translated, it gives CAISQAGANVLTF.

This clone has a single count. The chain carries TRBV3-1 (or the pseudogene TRBV3-2) and TRBJ2-5; tentatively, D is TRBD1 (5 bases). CDR3 length equals 11 residues. V lost 8 bases to trimming and J lost 4 bases, with 8 bases between them. Germline V gene sequence: CDR1 LGHDT, CDR2 YNNKEL (reference sequence). The CDR3 DNA reads as TGTGCCAGCTCAGGGTTAGAGACCCAGTACTTC. This gives the protein CASSGLETQYF.

The chain carries TRBV6-5 and TRBJ1-5; D uncertain. Germline assignment: CDR1 MNHEY and CDR2 SVGAGI. The germline V and J ends were trimmed by 7 bases and 5 bases, with 12 bases remaining between them. This CDR3 is built from 13 residues. DNA for the CDR3: TGTGCCAGCACCCCCGACGGGGATCAGCCCCAGCATTTT. Translated, it gives CASTPDGDQPQHF.

For the CDR3, the DNA is TGTGCCAGCAGCCCTTTTATTAGCGCGAATAACTACAATGAGCAGTTCTTC. This sequence encodes CASSPFISANNYNEQFF. The V gene is TRBV9, the J gene TRBJ2-1; tentatively, D is TRBD2 (5 bases). Trimming stripped 4 bases from V and 3 bases from J, with 20 bases between. This CDR3 comprises 17 residues. Germline V CDR1 and CDR2: SGDLS, YYNGEE.

The chain joins TRBV13 to TRBJ1-1; D not resolved. Between the trimmed V and J ends, which lost 5 bases and 1 base, there was a span of 8 bases. There are 13 residues in the CDR3. CDR1 is PRHDT, CDR2 FYEKMQ, per germline (reference sequence). The CDR3 loop is CASSPQQNTEAFF. CDR3 in DNA: TGTGCCAGCAGCCCCCAACAGAACACTGAAGCTTTCTTT.

J is TRBJ2-5 and V is TRBV5-8; TRBD1 matches at 9 bases. With 0 bases clipped from V and 1 base from J, the junction kept 1 base outside the gene matches. The CDR3 length is 15 residues. Germline CDR1 is SGHTS and CDR2 is YDEGEE. CDR3 in amino acids: CASSLGDRAQETQYF. CDR3 in DNA: TGTGCCAGCAGCTTGGGGGACAGGGCCCAAGAGACCCAGTACTTC.

V and J are TRBV30 and TRBJ2-7; 9 bases are shared with TRBD1. Looked up from germline, CDR1 is GTSNPN and CDR2 is SVGIG (reference sequence). J gave up 2 bases and V 8 bases, and 16 bases lay outside the gene matches. The CDR3 covers 16 residues. The CDR3, as DNA: TGTGCCCCAGGACCGGGCCGGACAGGGGATCCCTACGAGCAGTACTTC. It is translated as CAPGPGRTGDPYEQYF.

The chain employs TRBV11-2 and TRBJ2-4, with D possibly matching TRBD1 (5 bases). Trimming removed 5 bases at V and 4 bases at J, with 18 bases between. This CDR3 spans 16 amino acids. Germline V gene lookup returns CDR1 SGHAT and CDR2 FQNNGV. The DNA for the CDR3 is TGTGCCAGCAGCCACAGTCTCGGCGACAGAAAAAACATTCAGTACTTC. This translates into CASSHSLGDRKNIQYF.

This sequence joins TRBV30 and TRBJ1-3, with TRBD1 as a possible D gene (5 bases). The CDR3 has 14 amino acids. Germline V gives CDR1 GTSNPN, CDR2 SVGIG (reference sequence). The V end was cut by 8 bases, the J end by 1 base, with 15 bases between. In nucleotides, the CDR3 is TGTGCCGGGACGGAAGGGAGTTCTGGAAACACCATATATTTT. Amino acid sequence: CAGTEGSSGNTIYF.

The rearrangement uses TRBV30 and TRBJ1-1; 12 bases are shared with TRBD1. The length of the CDR3 is 14 residues. V gave up 5 bases and J gave up 5 bases; unmatched junction bases: 6. Per germline, CDR1 GTSNPN and CDR2 SVGIG (reference sequence). CDR3 in DNA: TGTGCCTGGGTTCGGGACAGGGGGCGGACTGAAGCTTTCTTT. This codes for CAWVRDRGRTEAFF.